One sample yielded the 32 T cell receptor beta chains listed below, sequenced in a study of metastatic and nonmetastatic thyroid tumors (dated by TCRdb to the early 2020s). None of the patients had been given any treatment before thyroid surgery. Library creation used PCR. The data were produced on an Illumina HiSeq 4000. Using fastp at Q25 and MiXCR, TCRdb reprocessed the public reads and kept productive beta chains. The sample includes about 38,000 clones, with approximately 44% observed a single time. Approximately 24% of the sample belongs to the ten largest clones. The sample taken for sequencing was tumor tissue. The receptors stem from a male donor with papillary thyroid cancer or a benign thyroid nodule (not recorded which). Some clones in this sample may be carry-over from other donors' samples.

The chain employs TRBV20-1 and TRBJ1-1; 9 nucleotides match TRBD1. With V trimmed by 6 bases and J by 4 bases, 6 bases remained unmatched. The CDR3 length is 13 residues. The germline CDR1 and CDR2 sequences are DFQATT and SNEGSKA (reference sequence). CDR3 region: CSATGQGSTEAFF. CDR3 nucleotide sequence: TGCAGTGCAACGGGACAGGGATCCACTGAAGCTTTCTTT.

This clone occurred once. This chain uses TRBV5-1 with TRBJ2-1; TRBD2 aligns across 12 bases. This CDR3 region has 18 residues. The V and J ends lost 2 bases and 1 base, in that order; junction bases with no gene match: 7. Germline V gene data show CDR1 as SGHRS and CDR2 as YFSETQ. The CDR3 region is CASSFPSSGRESYNEQFF. The CDR3 DNA is TGCGCCAGCAGCTTCCCCTCTAGCGGGAGGGAGTCCTACAATGAGCAGTTCTTC.

The chain links TRBV7-2 to TRBJ1-1; D gene ambiguous. Deletions cut 7 bases from V and 0 bases from J, with 12 bases between. Germline lookup yields CDR1 SGHTA and CDR2 FQGNSA. The CDR3 is 14 residues long. This chain's CDR3 is CASTPTDLNTEAFF. The DNA of the CDR3 is TGTGCCAGCACCCCAACCGACCTGAACACTGAAGCTTTCTTT.

This clone was observed a few times. The gene calls are TRBV6-2 or TRBV6-3 and TRBJ2-2; 14 bases fit TRBD2. Looked up from germline, CDR1 is MNHEY and CDR2 is SVGEGT. V shed 0 bases, J shed 0 bases, and the junction held 0 bases outside the gene matches. The CDR3 covers 18 residues. DNA of the CDR3: TGTGCCAGCAGTTACTCGACTAGCGGGGGGGCGAACACCGGGGAGCTGTTTTTT. It specifies CASSYSTSGGANTGELFF.

The gene calls are TRBV30 and TRBJ2-3; D possibly corresponds to TRBD2 (6 bases). The V gene's germline CDR1 is GTSNPN and CDR2 SVGIG (reference sequence). The CDR3 consists of 15 residues. V gave up 4 bases and J gave up 3 bases, with 17 bases separating them. The CDR3 nucleotides read TGTGCCTGGACACAGGACGGGGCGGGGACAGATACGCAGTATTTT. Encoded protein: CAWTQDGAGTDTQYF.

The chain combines TRBV6-4 with TRBJ2-5; TRBD2 is a possible D gene (5 bases). Germline V lookup: CDR1 MRHNA, CDR2 SNTAGT. This CDR3 is 12 amino acids long. Trimming removed 4 bases from V and 3 bases from J, with 6 bases in between. In nucleotides, the CDR3 is TGTGCCAGCAGTGGGCGGGAAGAGACCCAGTACTTC. Its protein product is CASSGREETQYF.

In its sample, this clone was seen a few times. The rearrangement uses TRBV28 and TRBJ1-1; D is unclear. V was clipped by 5 bases and J by 0 bases, with 7 bases between them. From germline, CDR1 is MDHEN and CDR2 SYDVKM. The CDR3 covers 13 residues. CDR3 region: CASSGSVNTEAFF. In DNA, the CDR3 is TGTGCCAGCAGTGGGTCGGTGAACACTGAAGCTTTCTTT.

At least ten counts were recorded for this clone. V gene TRBV27 combines with J gene TRBJ2-3, with D possibly TRBD1 on 5 matching bases. CDR1 is MNHEY, CDR2 SMNVEV, per germline (reference sequence). The CDR3 consists of 16 residues. Trimming pared 5 bases from V and 4 bases from J, leaving 19 bases between. The DNA of the CDR3 is TGTGCCAGCAGTCCAAAGACAGAGTTAGGACCAGATACGCAGTATTTT. Translated, it gives CASSPKTELGPDTQYF.

DNA of the CDR3: TGTGCCAGCAGCTCCGTTGGGACAGTCCTAAGTGGCTACACCTTC. Protein sequence: CASSSVGTVLSGYTF. The rearrangement links TRBV7-8 to TRBJ1-2, with 7 bases identical to TRBD1. The CDR3 runs to 15 residues. The germline CDR1 and CDR2 sequences are SGHVS and FQNEAQ. V lost 4 bases to trimming and J lost 7 bases; unmatched junction nucleotides: 12.

This clone was observed a few times. In DNA, the CDR3 is TGTGCCTGGCAGGGGCCGAGCTCTGGAAACACCATATATTTT. Protein sequence: CAWQGPSSGNTIYF. V usage is TRBV30 and J usage is TRBJ1-3, with D possibly matching TRBD1 (6 bases). The V end was cut by 5 bases, the J end by 0 bases, with 11 bases between. The CDR3 runs to 14 residues. Germline lookup yields CDR1 GTSNPN and CDR2 SVGIG (reference sequence).

The DNA for the CDR3 is TGTGCCAGCAGCTTAGACCGCTACGAGCAGTACTTC. It encodes CASSLDRYEQYF. This sequence joins TRBV11-2 and TRBJ2-7; D not resolved. CDR1 and CDR2 from the germline V gene are SGHAT and FQNNGV. V was pared by 0 bases and J by 3 bases, with 3 bases between. The CDR3 is 12 residues long.

The rearrangement uses TRBV7-9 and TRBJ2-7, with 7 nucleotides matching TRBD2. V gave up 5 bases and J gave up 7 bases; unmatched junction bases: 8. CDR3 length: 13 amino acids. Germline values: CDR1 SEHNR, CDR2 FQNEAQ (reference sequence). CDR3 in amino acids: CASSLGAGSEQYF. CDR3 DNA sequence: TGTGCCAGCAGCCTAGGAGCGGGATCGGAGCAGTACTTC.

The rearrangement uses TRBV9 and TRBJ2-7; 7 bases agree with TRBD1. CDR3 size: 15 residues. Trimming at V came to 0 bases and at J to 5 bases, leaving 8 bases not matched to a gene. Germline V gene lookup returns CDR1 SGDLS and CDR2 YYNGEE. This CDR3 is CASSVGQGGIHEQYF. CDR3 in DNA: TGTGCCAGCAGCGTAGGACAGGGTGGGATCCACGAGCAGTACTTC.

This clone appeared a single time. The chain carries TRBV30 and TRBJ1-2; D uncertain. The CDR3 is 12 amino acids. Trimming cost V 0 bases and J 3 bases, with 5 bases left between them. Germline CDR1 and CDR2: GTSNPN and SVGIG (reference sequence). In DNA form, the CDR3 reads TGTGCCTGGAGTGTAGCGGACTATGGCTACACCTTC. It codes for CAWSVADYGYTF.

The chain links TRBV7-6 to TRBJ1-2; D might be TRBD1 (5 bases). CDR3 length: 15 residues. V was trimmed by 6 bases and J by 8 bases, leaving 22 bases between them. CDR1 is SGHVS, CDR2 FNYEAQ, per germline. CDR3 loop: CASSQEETRGTGYTF. The CDR3 DNA reads TGTGCCAGCAGTCAAGAGGAGACAAGGGGCACGGGCTACACCTTC.

This clone was picked up one time. The chain recombines TRBV5-6 with TRBJ1-2; TRBD1 might be the D (5 bases). Per the germline V gene, CDR1 is SGHDT and CDR2 is YYEEEE. The V gene lost 8 bases and the J gene lost 4 bases, with 12 bases spanning the gap. The CDR3 has 12 amino acids. CDR3 coding DNA: TGTGCCAGTACCAGGGCCTCCTATGGCTACACCTTC. Protein product: CASTRASYGYTF.

V and J are TRBV30 and TRBJ1-6; D remains ambiguous. Germline-derived CDR1 and CDR2 are GTSNPN and SVGIG (reference sequence). CDR3 length: 16 residues. Trimming took 2 bases from V and 6 from J, leaving 17 bases between them. The CDR3 nucleotides read TGTGCCTGGAGTAAAGTATTCCAGATTACTAATTCACCCCTCCACTTT. Residues: CAWSKVFQITNSPLHF.

The chain recombines TRBV30 with TRBJ1-2; D is uncertain. Germline CDR1 reads GTSNPN; CDR2 reads SVGIG (reference sequence). The ends were cut back, 0 bases at V and 5 bases at J, with 10 bases in the middle. CDR3 length: 13 amino acids. The CDR3 loop is CAWSVHDLYGYTF. The CDR3 nucleotides read TGTGCCTGGAGTGTACACGATCTGTATGGCTACACCTTC.

The V call is TRBV11-2, the J call TRBJ2-2, with D uncertain. Per germline, CDR1 SGHAT and CDR2 FQNNGV. The V end lost 0 bases, the J end lost 3 bases, and 17 bases lay between the germline ends. This CDR3 contains 18 residues. In DNA, the CDR3 is TGTGCCAGCAGCTTAGATCATAAGGGAATAAAATACACCGGGGAGCTGTTTTTT. Its translation is CASSLDHKGIKYTGELFF. Complete variable domain (other parts from reference TRBV11-2 and TRBJ2-2): EAGVAQSPRYKIIEKRQSVAFWCNPISGHATLYWYQQILGQGPKLLIQFQNNGVVDDSQLPKDRFSAERLKGVDSTLKIQPAKLEDSAVYLCASSLDHKGIKYTGELFFGEGSRLTVL.

The table lists this clone with a count of one. This chain joins TRBV11-3 and TRBJ2-2; 7 bases fit TRBD2. The germline V gene encodes CDR1 SGHNT and CDR2 YENEEA. The CDR3 runs to 15 residues. V was clipped by 5 bases and J by 4 bases; unmatched bases: 7. The chain's CDR3 is CASSQSWGGTGELFF. In DNA form, the CDR3 reads TGTGCCAGCAGCCAATCCTGGGGGGGCACCGGGGAGCTGTTTTTT.

The V gene is TRBV7-8, the J gene TRBJ1-2; tentatively, D is TRBD1 (5 bases). The CDR3 runs to 15 residues. V was cut by 5 bases and J by 5 bases, with 18 bases left in between. The germline CDR1 and CDR2 sequences are SGHVS and FQNEAQ. CDR3 loop: CASSPGRTRHYGYTF. The CDR3 DNA sequence: TGTGCCAGCAGCCCCGGTCGGACACGACATTATGGCTACACCTTC.

The chain joins TRBV20-1 to TRBJ2-7; 8 nucleotides agree with TRBD2. CDR1 and CDR2 (germline): DFQATT, SNEGSKA (reference sequence). Trimming removed 3 bases from V and 6 bases from J; junction bases left unmatched: 19. The CDR3 spans 17 residues. CDR3 nucleotides: TGCAGTGCTAGTGGAGGCGAGGCGGGGGGCCTGGGCGGCGAGCAGTACTTC. Translated: CSASGGEAGGLGGEQYF.

This clone was recorded a few times. The V and J genes are TRBV28 and TRBJ2-3; D is perhaps TRBD2 (5 bases). Germline V lookup: CDR1 MDHEN, CDR2 SYDVKM. The CDR3 consists of 14 residues. The V and J ends lost 6 bases and 0 bases respectively, with 10 bases between them. The CDR3 here is CASRPGESTDTQYF. The CDR3 nucleotides are TGTGCCAGCAGGCCCGGGGAGAGCACAGATACGCAGTATTTT.

This chain connects TRBV12-5 to TRBJ2-5, with 14 bases aligning to TRBD2. The V and J ends lost 5 bases and 4 bases, in that order; junction bases with no gene match: 9. Germline CDR1 is LGHNT and CDR2 is FRNRAP. This CDR3 contains 17 residues. DNA of the CDR3: TGTGCTAGTGGTCCCGGGACTAGCGGGAGCAGGGTAGAGACCCAGTACTTC. It translates to CASGPGTSGSRVETQYF.

J is TRBJ2-7 and V is TRBV7-3; the match to TRBD2 covers 7 bases. J gave up 4 bases and V 5 bases, and 11 bases lay outside the gene matches. The CDR3 has 15 amino acids. Germline V gene lookup returns CDR1 SGHTA and CDR2 FQGTGA. The DNA for the CDR3 is TGTGCCAGCAGCCTAAACCCCGCGGGAGCGTACGAGCAGTACTTC. Residues: CASSLNPAGAYEQYF.

The chain has TRBV30 and TRBJ1-6; unclear D gene. Trimming removed 1 base from V and 7 bases from J, with 8 bases in between. The germline gives CDR1 GTSNPN, CDR2 SVGIG (reference sequence). The CDR3 has 13 residues. CDR3 region: CAWSGRENSPLHF. The CDR3 region has the DNA TGTGCCTGGAGTGGACGGGAAAATTCACCCCTCCACTTT.

This sequence joins TRBV20-1 and TRBJ2-7, with 10 bases fitting TRBD2. CDR1 is DFQATT and CDR2 is SNEGSKA in the germline V gene (reference sequence). The CDR3 runs 16 residues. The V gene end was trimmed by 2 bases and the J gene end by 0 bases; junction bases not matched to a gene: 7. In DNA form, the CDR3 reads TGCAGTGCTAGACCCCCTAGCGGGGGTCTCTCCTACGAGCAGTACTTC. The encoded protein is CSARPPSGGLSYEQYF.

This chain uses TRBV10-2 with TRBJ2-7, with TRBD2 matching 11 bases. Trimming cost V 3 bases and J 8 bases; bases outside gene matches: 9. CDR3 length: 15 amino acids. Germline V lookup: CDR1 WSHSY, CDR2 SAAADI. CDR3: CASSERLAGLTKQYF. The CDR3 bases are TGCGCCAGCAGTGAAAGACTAGCGGGACTTACGAAGCAGTACTTC.

The V call is TRBV6-2 or TRBV6-3, the J call TRBJ2-7; D is perhaps TRBD1 (5 bases). CDR3 length: 17 residues. Per germline, CDR1 MNHEY and CDR2 SVGEGT. Trimming removed 0 bases at V and 5 bases at J, with 20 bases between. Here the CDR3 reads CASSYSGRRTRQDEQYF. The CDR3 region has the DNA TGTGCCAGCAGTTACTCGGGGCGTCGGACGCGGCAGGACGAGCAGTACTTC.

Note on this clone: Given a much more abundant clone one base away, this may be a read error. V and J are TRBV20-1 and TRBJ2-3, with 8 bases fitting TRBD1. J lost 2 bases, V lost 3 bases, and 13 bases had no gene match. The CDR3 length is 17 residues. Germline V gives CDR1 DFQATT, CDR2 SNEGSKA (reference sequence). The CDR3, as DNA: TGCAGTGCTAGTGAGGCCTGGGACAGGTCGTCCACAGATACGCAGTATTTT. Amino acids: CSASEAWDRSSTDTQYF.

The chain carries TRBV7-2 and TRBJ2-7, with unresolved D. Trimming cost V 5 bases and J 2 bases, with 13 bases left between them. The CDR3 contains 14 residues. Germline CDR1 and CDR2: SGHTA and FQGNSA. CDR3 DNA: TGTGCCAGCAGCCCGCAAGACAAAACCTACGAGCAGTACTTC. Residues: CASSPQDKTYEQYF.

This chain uses TRBV12-3 or TRBV12-4 with TRBJ1-1; D is unclear. This CDR3 is built from 14 residues. With 1 base removed from V and 3 bases from J, the gap between germline ends came to 9 bases. The DNA of the CDR3 is TGTGCCAGCAGTTTAGTTTCCCCCGACACTGAAGCTTTCTTT. It specifies CASSLVSPDTEAFF.